This T cell receptor beta chain came from a study of monozygotic twins with inflammatory bowel disease. In regard to this clonotype: Antigen unknown.

An amount of about 3,400 ng of total RNA was used for each TCR library. Generation of cDNA took place in eight separate reactions per sample. Template switching incorporated UMIs with a 6-nucleotide sample barcode. TCRdb re-called the 5' RACE reads and gives one entry per CDR3 protein, without DNA. The sample totals hundreds of thousands of distinct CDR3 sequences; its top ten clones hold roughly 5.2%. The length of the CDR3 is 12 residues. Study-wide points: Whereas healthy co-twins had higher TCRbeta diversity (inverse Simpson), IBD patients had lower diversity.

Sequenced: blood. This chain uses TRBV12-3 or TRBV12-4 with TRBJ1-1. The receptor's source is a human donor with ulcerative colitis or Crohn's disease, or a healthy co-twin of an affected twin (not recorded which). This chain's CDR3 is CASTPWNTEAFF.